This TCR beta chain was recorded in a study of tumor and adjacent non-tumor tissue in lung cancer (dated by TCRdb to the late 2010s). About the investigation overall: By cancer type, the cohort comprised about 13 adenocarcinoma patients, a couple of squamous cell carcinoma patients and 1 small cell lung cancer patient. Ages among the approximately 15 patients ranged from about 31 to 85 years, there were approximately 10 men and 5 women, and disease was at TNM stage I to III. The study compared bulk TCRbeta repertoires between lung tumor tissue and matched distant non-tumor lung tissue from around 16 lung cancer patients. A few dozen paired specimens, one tumor and one normal lung sample per patient, were profiled by TCRbeta CDR3 sequencing. A total of fewer than 150 million productive TCRbeta reads were generated by sequencing, corresponding to an average of roughly 4 million reads per sample. Overall results and qualifications from the work: The methods do not name the sequencing platform or mention unique molecular identifiers. TCR diversity was significantly higher in younger patients, and higher tumor TCR diversity was associated with shorter overall and disease-free survival. The cohort had only 15 or so patients, and the authors noted that larger samples and more detailed clinical data are needed. The top 100 clones accounted for a significantly larger cumulative portion of the repertoire in normal lung than in tumor tissue. Because peripheral blood was not sequenced, the blood TCRbeta repertoires of the lung cancer patients in the study went unexamined. TCR diversity (inverse Simpson) was significantly higher in tumor than in normal lung tissue (roughly 430 vs 170, P = 0.0075, Mann-Whitney U test).

RNA was extracted from bulk unsorted tissue and checked for quality with a NanoDrop ND-1000 and an Agilent 2100. The donors were newly diagnosed lung cancer patients admitted for thoracic surgery in China from August to November 2014 who had not received prior chemotherapy. Anyone who had undergone radiotherapy or chemotherapy before, or who had another cancer at the same time, was left out of the study. Surgical tissue pieces of about 1-2.1 cm3 were preserved in RNAlater solution and stored at -80 °C until use. CDR1 and CDR2 are read off the germline V gene as MDHEN and SYDVKM. The junction carries 11 bases between V and J, which are trimmed by 3 bases and 2 bases respectively. Including the terminal cysteine and phenylalanine, the CDR3 comprises 16 residues. Here the CDR3 DNA is all that survives: 48 bases in frame from base 1. Libraries came from multiplex PCR. TCRdb records Illumina HiSeq 2500 as the sequencer. Following protocols modified from ARM-PCR, the researchers constructed TCRbeta libraries through three rounds of nested PCR with primers (Table S4). Before sequencing, PCR products of 200-500 bp were cut from the gel and purified using the QIAquick gel extraction kit. The paper's processing steps were these. Trimmomatic was used to clean the reads, FLASH was used to merge the reads into complete CDR3 sequences, and MiTCR was used to assign the reads to V(D)J germline segments. Clonal diversity was computed as the inverse Simpson's index with VDJtools. In-frame sequences without a premature stop codon were defined as productive reads. Clones were called with MiXCR by TCRdb after fastp trimmed the public reads at Q25, and only in-frame beta chains were retained. Rows matching on CDR3 protein sequence are summarized as one entry with the most common DNA and genes. What appears here as the V and J calls and clone size reflects TCRdb's work, not the paper's. In all, the sample holds 84,000 or so distinct CDR3 sequences, and approximately 57% of those were seen once. The ten largest make up over 12% of the sample.

About this clonotype: Which antigen it targets is not known. Base qualities are not provided; no much larger clone lies one nucleotide away.

The sequence is built from TRBV28 and TRBJ2-6; possibly the D gene is TRBD2, per 6 matching bases. Input material: lung tumor tissue. The clonotype was recovered from a man in his 70s with non-small cell lung cancer. The CDR3 region has the sequence CASSFRGGTGANVLTF. The DNA sequence is given as TGTGCCAGCAGTTTTCGTGGAGGGACTGGGGCCAACGTCCTGACTTTC.